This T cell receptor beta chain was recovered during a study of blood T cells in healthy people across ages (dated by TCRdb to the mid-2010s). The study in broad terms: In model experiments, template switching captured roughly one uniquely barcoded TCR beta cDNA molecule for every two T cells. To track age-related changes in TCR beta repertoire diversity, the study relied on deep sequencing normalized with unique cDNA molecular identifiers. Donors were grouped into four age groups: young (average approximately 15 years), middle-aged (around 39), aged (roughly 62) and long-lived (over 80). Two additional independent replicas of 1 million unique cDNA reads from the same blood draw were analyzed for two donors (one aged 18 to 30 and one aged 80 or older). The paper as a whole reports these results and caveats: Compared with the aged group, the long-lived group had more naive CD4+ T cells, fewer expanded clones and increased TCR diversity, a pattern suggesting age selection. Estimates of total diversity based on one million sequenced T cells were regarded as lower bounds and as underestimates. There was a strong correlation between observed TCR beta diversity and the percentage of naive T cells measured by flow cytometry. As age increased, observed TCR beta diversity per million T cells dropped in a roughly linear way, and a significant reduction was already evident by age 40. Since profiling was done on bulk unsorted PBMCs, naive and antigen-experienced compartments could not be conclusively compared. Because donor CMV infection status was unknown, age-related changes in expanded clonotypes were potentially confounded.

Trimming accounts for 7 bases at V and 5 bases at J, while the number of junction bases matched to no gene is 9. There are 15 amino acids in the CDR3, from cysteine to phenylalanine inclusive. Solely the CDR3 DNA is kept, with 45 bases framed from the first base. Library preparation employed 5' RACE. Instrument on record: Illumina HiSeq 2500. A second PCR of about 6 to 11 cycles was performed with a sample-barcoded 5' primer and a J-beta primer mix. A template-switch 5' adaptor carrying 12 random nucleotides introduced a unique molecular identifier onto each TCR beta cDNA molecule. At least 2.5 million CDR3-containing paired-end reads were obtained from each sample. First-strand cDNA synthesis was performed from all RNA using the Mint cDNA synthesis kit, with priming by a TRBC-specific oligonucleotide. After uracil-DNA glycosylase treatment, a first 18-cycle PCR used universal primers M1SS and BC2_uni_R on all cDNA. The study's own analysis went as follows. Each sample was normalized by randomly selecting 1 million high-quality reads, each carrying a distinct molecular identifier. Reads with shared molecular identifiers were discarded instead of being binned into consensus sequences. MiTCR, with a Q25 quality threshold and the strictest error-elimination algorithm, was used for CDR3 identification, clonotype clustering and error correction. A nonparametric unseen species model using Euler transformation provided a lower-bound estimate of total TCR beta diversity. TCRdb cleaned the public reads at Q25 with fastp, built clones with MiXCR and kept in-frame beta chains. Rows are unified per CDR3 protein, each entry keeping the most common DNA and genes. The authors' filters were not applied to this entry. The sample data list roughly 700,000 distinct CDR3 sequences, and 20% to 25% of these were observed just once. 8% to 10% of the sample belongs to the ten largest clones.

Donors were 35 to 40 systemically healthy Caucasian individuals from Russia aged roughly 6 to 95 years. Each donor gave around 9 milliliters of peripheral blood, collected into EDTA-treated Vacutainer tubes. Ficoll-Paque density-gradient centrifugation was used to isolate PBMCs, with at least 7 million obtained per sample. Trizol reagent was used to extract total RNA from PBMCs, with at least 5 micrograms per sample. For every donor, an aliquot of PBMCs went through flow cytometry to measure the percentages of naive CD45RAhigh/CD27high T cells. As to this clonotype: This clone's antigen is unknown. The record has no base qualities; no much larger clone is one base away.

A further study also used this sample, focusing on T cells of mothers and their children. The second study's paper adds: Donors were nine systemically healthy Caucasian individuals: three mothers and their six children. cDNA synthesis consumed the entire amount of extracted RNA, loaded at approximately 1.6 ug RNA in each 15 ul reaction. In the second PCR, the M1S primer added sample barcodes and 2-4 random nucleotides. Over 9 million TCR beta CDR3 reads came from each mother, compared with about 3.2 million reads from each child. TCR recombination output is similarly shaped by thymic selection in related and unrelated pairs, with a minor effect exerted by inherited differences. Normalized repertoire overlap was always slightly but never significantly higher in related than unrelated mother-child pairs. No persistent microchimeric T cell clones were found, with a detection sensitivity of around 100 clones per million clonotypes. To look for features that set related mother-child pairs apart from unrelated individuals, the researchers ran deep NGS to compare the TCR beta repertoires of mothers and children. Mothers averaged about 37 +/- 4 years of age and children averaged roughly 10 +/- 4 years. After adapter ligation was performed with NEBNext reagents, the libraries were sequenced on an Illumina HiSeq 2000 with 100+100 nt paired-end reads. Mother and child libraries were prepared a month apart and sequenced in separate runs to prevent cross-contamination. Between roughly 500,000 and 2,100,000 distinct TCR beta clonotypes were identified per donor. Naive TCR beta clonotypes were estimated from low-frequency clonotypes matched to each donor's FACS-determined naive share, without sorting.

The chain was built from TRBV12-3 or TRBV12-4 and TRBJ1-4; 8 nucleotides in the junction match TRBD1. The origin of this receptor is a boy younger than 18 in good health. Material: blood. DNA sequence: TGTGCCAGCACCCGGGGGACAGGAGGGAATGAAAAACTGTTTTTT. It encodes CASTRGTGGNEKLFF.